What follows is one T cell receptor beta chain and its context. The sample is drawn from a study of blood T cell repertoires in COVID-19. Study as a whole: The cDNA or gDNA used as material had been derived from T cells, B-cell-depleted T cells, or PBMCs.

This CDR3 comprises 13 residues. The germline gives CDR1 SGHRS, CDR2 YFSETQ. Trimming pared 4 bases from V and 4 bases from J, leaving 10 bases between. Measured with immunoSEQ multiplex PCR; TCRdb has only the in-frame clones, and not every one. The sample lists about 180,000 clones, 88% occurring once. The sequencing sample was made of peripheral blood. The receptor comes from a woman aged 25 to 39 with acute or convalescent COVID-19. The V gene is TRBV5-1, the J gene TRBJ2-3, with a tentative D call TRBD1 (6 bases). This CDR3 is CASSRDNSDTQYF. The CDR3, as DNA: TGCGCCAGCAGCCGGGACAACTCAGATACGCAGTATTTT.